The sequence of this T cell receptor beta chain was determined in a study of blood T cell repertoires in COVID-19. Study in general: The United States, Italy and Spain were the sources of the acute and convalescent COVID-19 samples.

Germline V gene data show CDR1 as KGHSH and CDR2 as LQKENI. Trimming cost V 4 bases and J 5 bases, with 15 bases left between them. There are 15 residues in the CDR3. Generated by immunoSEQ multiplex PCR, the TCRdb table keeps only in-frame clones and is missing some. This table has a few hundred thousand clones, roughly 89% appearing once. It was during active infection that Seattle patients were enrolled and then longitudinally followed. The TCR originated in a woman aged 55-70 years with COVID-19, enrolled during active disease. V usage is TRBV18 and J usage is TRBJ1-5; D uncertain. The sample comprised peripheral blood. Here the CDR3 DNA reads TGTGCCAGCTCACAGGATAAAACGGGAGATCAGCCCCAGCATTTT. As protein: CASSQDKTGDQPQHF. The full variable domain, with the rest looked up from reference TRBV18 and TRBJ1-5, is NAGVMQNPRHLVRRRGQEARLRCSPMKGHSHVYWYRQLPEEGLKFMVYLQKENIIDESGMPKERFSAEFPKEGPSILRIQQVVRGDSAAYFCASSQDKTGDQPQHFGDGTRLSIL.